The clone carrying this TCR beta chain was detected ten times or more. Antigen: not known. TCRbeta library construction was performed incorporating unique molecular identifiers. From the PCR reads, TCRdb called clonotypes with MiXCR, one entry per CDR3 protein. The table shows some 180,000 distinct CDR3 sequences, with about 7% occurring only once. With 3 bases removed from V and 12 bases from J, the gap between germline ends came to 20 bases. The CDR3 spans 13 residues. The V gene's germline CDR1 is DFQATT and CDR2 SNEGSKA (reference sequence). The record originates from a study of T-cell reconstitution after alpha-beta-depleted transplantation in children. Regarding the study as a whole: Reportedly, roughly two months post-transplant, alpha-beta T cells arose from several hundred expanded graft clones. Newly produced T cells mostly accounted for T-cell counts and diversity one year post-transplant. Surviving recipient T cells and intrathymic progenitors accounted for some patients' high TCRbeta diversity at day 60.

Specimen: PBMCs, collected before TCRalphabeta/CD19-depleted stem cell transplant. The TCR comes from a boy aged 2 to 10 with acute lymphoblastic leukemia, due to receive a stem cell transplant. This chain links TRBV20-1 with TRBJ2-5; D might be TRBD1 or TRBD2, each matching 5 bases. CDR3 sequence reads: CSASTLTGLREYF. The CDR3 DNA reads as TGCAGTGCTAGTACCCTTACAGGACTCCGAGAGTACTTC.